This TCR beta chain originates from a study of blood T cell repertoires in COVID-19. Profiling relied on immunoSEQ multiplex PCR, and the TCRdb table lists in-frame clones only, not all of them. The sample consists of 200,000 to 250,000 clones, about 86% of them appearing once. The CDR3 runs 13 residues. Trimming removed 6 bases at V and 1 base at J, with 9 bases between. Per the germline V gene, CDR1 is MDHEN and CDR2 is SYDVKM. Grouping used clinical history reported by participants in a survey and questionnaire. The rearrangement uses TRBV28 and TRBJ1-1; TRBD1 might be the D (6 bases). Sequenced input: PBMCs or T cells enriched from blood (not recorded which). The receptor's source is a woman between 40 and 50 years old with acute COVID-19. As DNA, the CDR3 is TGTGCCAGCAGGCGACAGGAGAACACTGAAGCTTTCTTT. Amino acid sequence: CASRRQENTEAFF.